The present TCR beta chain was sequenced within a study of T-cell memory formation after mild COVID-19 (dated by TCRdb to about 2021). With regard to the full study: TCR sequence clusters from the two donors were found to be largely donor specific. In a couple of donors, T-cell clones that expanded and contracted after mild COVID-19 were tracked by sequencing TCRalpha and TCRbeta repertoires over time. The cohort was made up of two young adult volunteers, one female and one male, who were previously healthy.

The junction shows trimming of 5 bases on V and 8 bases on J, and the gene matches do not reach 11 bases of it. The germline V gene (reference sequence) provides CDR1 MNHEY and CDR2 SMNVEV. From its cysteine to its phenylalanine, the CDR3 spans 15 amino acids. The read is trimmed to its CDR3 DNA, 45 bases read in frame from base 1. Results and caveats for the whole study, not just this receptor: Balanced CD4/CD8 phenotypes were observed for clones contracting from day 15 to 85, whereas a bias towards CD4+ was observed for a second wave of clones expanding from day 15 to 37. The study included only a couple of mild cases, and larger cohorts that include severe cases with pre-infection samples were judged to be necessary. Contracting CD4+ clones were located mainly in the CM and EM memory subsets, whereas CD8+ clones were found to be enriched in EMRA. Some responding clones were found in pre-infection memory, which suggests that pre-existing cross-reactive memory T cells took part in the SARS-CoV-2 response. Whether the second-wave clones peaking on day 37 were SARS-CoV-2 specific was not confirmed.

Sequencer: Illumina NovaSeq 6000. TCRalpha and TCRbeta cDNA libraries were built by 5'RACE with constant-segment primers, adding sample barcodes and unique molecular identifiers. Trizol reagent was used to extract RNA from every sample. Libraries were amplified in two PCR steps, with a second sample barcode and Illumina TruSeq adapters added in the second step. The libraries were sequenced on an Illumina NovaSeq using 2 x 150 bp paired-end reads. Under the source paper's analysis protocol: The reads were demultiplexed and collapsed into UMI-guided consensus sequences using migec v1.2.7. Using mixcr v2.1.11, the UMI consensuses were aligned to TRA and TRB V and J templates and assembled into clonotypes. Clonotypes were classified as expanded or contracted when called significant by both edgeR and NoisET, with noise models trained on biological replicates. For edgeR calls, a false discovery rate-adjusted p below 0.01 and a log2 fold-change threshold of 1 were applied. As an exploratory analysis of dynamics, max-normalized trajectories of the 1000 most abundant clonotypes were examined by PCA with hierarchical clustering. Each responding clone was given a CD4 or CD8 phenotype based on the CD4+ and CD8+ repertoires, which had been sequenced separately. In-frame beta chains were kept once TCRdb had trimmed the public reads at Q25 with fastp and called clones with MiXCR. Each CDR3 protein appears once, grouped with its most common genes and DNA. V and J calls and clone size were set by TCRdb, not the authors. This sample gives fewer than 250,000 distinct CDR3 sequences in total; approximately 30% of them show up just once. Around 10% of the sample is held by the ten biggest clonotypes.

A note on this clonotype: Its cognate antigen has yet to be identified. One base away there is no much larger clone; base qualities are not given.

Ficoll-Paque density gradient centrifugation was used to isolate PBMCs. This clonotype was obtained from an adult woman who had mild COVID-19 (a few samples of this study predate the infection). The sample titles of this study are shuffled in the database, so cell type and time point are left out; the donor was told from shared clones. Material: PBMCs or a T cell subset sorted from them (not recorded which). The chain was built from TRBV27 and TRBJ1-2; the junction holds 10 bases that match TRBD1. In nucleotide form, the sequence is TGTGCCAGCAGTACCACAGACAGGGGGCCTGGCGGCTACACCTTC. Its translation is CASSTTDRGPGGYTF.